These 15 T cell receptor beta chains share one sample of origin, sequenced in a study of neurological immune-mediated disorders. MiXCR, run by TCRdb on the 5' RACE reads, gives a single entry per CDR3 protein. The sample has roughly 65,000 distinct CDR3 sequences, approximately 4.2% seen once; the top ten hold more than 2.5%. Sequenced material: PBMCs. The origin of the receptors is a man aged 45-65 years with multiple sclerosis.

Ten or more counts support this clonotype. The rearrangement joins TRBV5-1 to TRBJ2-1; D unclear. This CDR3 spans 14 amino acids. Germline values: CDR1 SGHRS, CDR2 YFSETQ. With 3 bases removed from V and 4 bases from J, the gap between germline ends came to 11 bases. CDR3 sequence: CASSWATEYNEQFF. The CDR3 nucleotides read TGCGCCAGCAGCTGGGCGACTGAGTACAATGAGCAGTTCTTC.

The chain employs TRBV6-5 and TRBJ1-5, with D possibly TRBD1 on 5 matching bases. The V and J ends lost 3 bases and 7 bases respectively, with 16 bases between them. Germline V gene data show CDR1 as MNHEY and CDR2 as SVGAGI. The CDR3 runs to 15 residues. The CDR3 sequence: CASSYSLNGGQPQHF. The DNA for the CDR3 is TGTGCCAGCAGTTATTCTCTCAATGGGGGGCAGCCCCAGCATTTT.

Ten or more counts support this clonotype. The chain couples TRBV5-1 to TRBJ1-2, with D possibly being TRBD1 (5 bases). CDR3 size: 15 residues. Trimming took 0 bases from V and 4 from J, leaving 13 bases between them. CDR1 is SGHRS and CDR2 is YFSETQ in the germline V gene. The CDR3 sequence is CASSLGAGVSYGYTF. The CDR3 nucleotides are TGCGCCAGCAGCTTGGGTGCGGGGGTGAGCTATGGCTACACCTTC.

As to this clonotype: The CDR3 does not close with the conserved phenylalanine or tryptophan, likely indicating a read error. The chain uses TRBV9 and TRBJ2-3; 9 nucleotides align to TRBD2. The ends lost 6 bases at V and 2 bases at J; junction bases unmatched: 4. CDR1 and CDR2 from the germline V gene are SGDLS and YYNGEE. CDR3 length: 14 amino acids. CDR3 coding DNA: TGTGCCAGCAAGGGACTAGCAAACACAGATACGCAGTATAAT. Translating gives CASKGLANTDTQYN.

By frequency in the sample, this clonotype is medium-sized (0.01 to 0.1%). V and J are TRBV7-6 and TRBJ2-3; TRBD2 might be the D (6 bases). Germline values: CDR1 SGHVS, CDR2 FNYEAQ. The CDR3 sequence is 13 residues long. Deletions cut 4 bases from V and 3 bases from J, with 8 bases between. The CDR3 is CASSSGGTDTQYF. For the CDR3, the DNA is TGTGCCAGCAGCTCCGGGGGAACAGATACGCAGTATTTT.

This clonotype showed up just a few times. The chain employs TRBV4-1 and TRBJ1-5, with TRBD1 matching 11 bases. V trimming: 6 bases; J trimming: 3 bases; junction bases outside the gene matches: 7. Germline V lookup: CDR1 MGHRA, CDR2 YSYEKL. The CDR3 consists of 16 residues. CDR3 in DNA: TGCGCCAGCAGACCAGGGACAGGGGGTATCAATCAGCCCCAGCATTTT. It is translated as CASRPGTGGINQPQHF.

This clonotype showed up just a few times. The CDR3 loop is CASRQDYNQPQHF. Here the CDR3 DNA reads TGTGCCAGCAGACAGGACTACAATCAGCCCCAGCATTTT. The rearrangement uses TRBV12-3 or TRBV12-4 and TRBJ1-5, with D perhaps TRBD1 (5 bases). The CDR3 consists of 13 residues. Between the trimmed V and J ends, which lost 6 bases and 3 bases, there was a span of 9 bases.

The table lists this clonotype with a few counts. This rearrangement joins TRBV12-3 or TRBV12-4 to TRBJ2-2; D might be TRBD1 (6 bases). Trimming took off 2 bases at V and 2 bases at J, with 12 bases between the two ends. The CDR3 consists of 16 residues. The CDR3 nucleotides read TGTGCCAGCAGTTTATTACGGGACACAAACACCGGGGAGCTGTTTTTT. It yields the protein CASSLLRDTNTGELFF.

This clonotype appeared many times. The chain combines TRBV5-1 with TRBJ2-1, with 11 positions matching TRBD2. The V segment lost 4 bases and the J segment 15 bases; nucleotides outside the gene matches: 9. Germline V gene lookup returns CDR1 SGHRS and CDR2 YFSETQ. This CDR3 has 13 residues. CDR3 nucleotides: TGCGCCAGCAGCCTAGGGCAAGGACTAGCGGGGTTCTTC. It codes for CASSLGQGLAGFF.

The table lists this clonotype with many counts. This chain uses TRBV20-1 with TRBJ2-2; 9 bases match TRBD2. The J segment lost 3 bases and the V segment lost 0 bases, leaving 2 bases of the junction unmatched. Germline lookup yields CDR1 DFQATT and CDR2 SNEGSKA (reference sequence). There are 15 residues in the CDR3. The CDR3 nucleotides are TGCAGTGCTAGAGATCTAGCGGGGTACACCGGGGAGCTGTTTTTT. This gives the protein CSARDLAGYTGELFF.

The sample holds a few counts of this clonotype. This rearrangement joins TRBV2 to TRBJ2-5; TRBD1 matches 9 bases. Trimming cost V 9 bases and J 1 base; bases outside gene matches: 3. The CDR3 is 13 residues long. Looked up from germline, CDR1 is SNHLY and CDR2 is FYNNEI. The CDR3 is CASKTGGQETQYF. CDR3 nucleotide sequence: TGTGCCAGTAAGACAGGGGGCCAAGAGACCCAGTACTTC.

This clonotype showed up many times. This rearrangement joins TRBV4-1 to TRBJ2-7, with 9 bases lining up with TRBD2. The CDR3 covers 17 residues. Germline CDR1 MGHRA, CDR2 YSYEKL. V shed 0 bases, J shed 6 bases, and the junction held 12 bases outside the gene matches. CDR3 residues: CASSQDRLAVRTGEQYF. Here the CDR3 DNA reads TGCGCCAGCAGCCAAGATCGACTAGCGGTCCGCACGGGCGAGCAGTACTTC.

This clonotype was detected many times. The rearrangement uses TRBV4-1 and TRBJ1-5; D call uncertain. The CDR3 totals 15 residues. CDR1 is MGHRA, CDR2 YSYEKL, per germline. V was shortened by 0 bases and J by 1 base, with 7 bases between the two germline ends. The CDR3 loop is CASSQDGTSNQPQHF. The CDR3 DNA reads as TGCGCCAGCAGCCAAGACGGCACCAGCAATCAGCCCCAGCATTTT.

This clonotype was seen a handful of times. This chain joins TRBV5-1 and TRBJ1-4; 7 bases map to TRBD1. Losses at the gene ends were 0 bases for V and 2 bases for J; bases not matched to a gene: 7. Germline assignment: CDR1 SGHRS and CDR2 YFSETQ. This CDR3 comprises 17 residues. CDR3 sequence reads: CASSLDGRGSTNEKLFF. DNA for the CDR3: TGCGCCAGCAGCTTGGACGGCAGGGGGTCTACTAATGAAAAACTGTTTTTT.

This clonotype was recorded at least ten times. The chain uses TRBV10-1 and TRBJ2-1; D not certain. CDR3 length: 11 residues. Germline CDR1 is WNHNN and CDR2 is SYGVQD (reference sequence). The V gene lost 1 base and the J gene lost 13 bases, with 8 bases spanning the gap. CDR3 bases: TGCGCCAGCAGTGAGTGGTCAGTTCAGTTCTTC. It yields the protein CASSEWSVQFF.